This T cell receptor beta chain derives from a study of cytomegalovirus exposure and HLA in healthy donors. Whole-study findings and limits: It was only CMV serostatus that was available as immune exposure information. Most TCR sequences showed up rarely, but some public TCRs showed up in many donors.

There were likely unrecorded immune exposures, though donors were nominally healthy when sampled. PCR used 60 Vbeta primers and 13 Jbeta primers. Sequencing used immunoSEQ multiplex PCR; TCRdb keeps in-frame clones, though not all of them. The table lists fewer than 85,000 clones, 75% to 85% of them singletons, with approximately 17% in the top ten. The table lists this clone with a count of one. Its antigen is as yet unknown. Germline and junction disagree at one end, which may indicate a read error. The receptor was isolated from a man between 65 and 79 years old in good health and CMV-seropositive. Sequenced material: PBMCs.

The CDR3 sequence is CASSRTSGVGGEPFF. The CDR3 DNA reads as TGTGCCTCCTCTAGGACTAGCGGGGTCGGCGGGGAGCCGTTTTTT. This chain connects TRBV30 to TRBJ2-2, with 12 bases lining up with TRBD2. Per germline, CDR1 GTSNPN and CDR2 SVGIG (reference sequence). The CDR3 has 15 amino acids.